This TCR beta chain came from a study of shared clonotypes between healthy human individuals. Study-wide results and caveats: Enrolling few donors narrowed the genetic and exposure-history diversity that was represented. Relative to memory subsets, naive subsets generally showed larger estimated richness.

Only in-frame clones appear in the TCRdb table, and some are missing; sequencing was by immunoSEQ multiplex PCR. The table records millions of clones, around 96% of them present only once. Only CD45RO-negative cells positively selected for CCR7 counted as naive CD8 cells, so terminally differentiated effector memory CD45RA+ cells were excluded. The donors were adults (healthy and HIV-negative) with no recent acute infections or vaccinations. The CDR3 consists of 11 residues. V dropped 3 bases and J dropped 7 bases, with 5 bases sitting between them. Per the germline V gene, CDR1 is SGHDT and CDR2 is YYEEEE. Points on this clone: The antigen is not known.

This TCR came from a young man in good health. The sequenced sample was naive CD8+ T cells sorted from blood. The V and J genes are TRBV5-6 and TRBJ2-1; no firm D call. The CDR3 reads CASSYLNEQFF. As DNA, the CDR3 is TGTGCCAGCAGCTACTTAAATGAGCAGTTCTTC.